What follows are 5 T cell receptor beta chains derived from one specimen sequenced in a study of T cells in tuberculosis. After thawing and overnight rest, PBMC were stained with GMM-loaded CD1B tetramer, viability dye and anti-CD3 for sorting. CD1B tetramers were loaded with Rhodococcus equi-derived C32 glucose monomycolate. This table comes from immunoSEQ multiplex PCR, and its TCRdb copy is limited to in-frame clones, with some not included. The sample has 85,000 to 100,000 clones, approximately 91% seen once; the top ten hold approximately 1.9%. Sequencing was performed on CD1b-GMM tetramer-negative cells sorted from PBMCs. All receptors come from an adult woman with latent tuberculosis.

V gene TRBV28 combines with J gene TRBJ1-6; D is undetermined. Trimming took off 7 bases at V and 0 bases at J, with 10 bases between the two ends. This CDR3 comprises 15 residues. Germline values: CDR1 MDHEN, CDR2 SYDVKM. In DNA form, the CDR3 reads TGTGCCAGCAAGAAAGTGAGCTCCTATAATTCACCCCTCCACTTT. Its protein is CASKKVSSYNSPLHF.

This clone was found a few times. In DNA form, the CDR3 reads TGTGCCAGCAGCAACCCCCCCCCGACAGGGCTTGTGAGCACTGAAGCTTTCTTT. This gives the protein CASSNPPPTGLVSTEAFF. The chain recombines TRBV5-4 with TRBJ1-1; 7 bases map to TRBD1. V lost 4 bases, J lost 4 bases, and 19 bases stayed unmatched. Germline assignment: CDR1 SGHNT and CDR2 YYREEE (reference sequence). CDR3 size: 18 residues. The whole variable domain, remainder taken from reference TRBV5-4 and TRBJ1-1, is ETGVTQSPTHLIKTRGQQVTLRCSSQSGHNTVSWYQQALGQGPQFIFQYYREEENGRGNFPPRFSGLQFPNYSSELNVNALELDDSALYLCASSNPPPTGLVSTEAFFGQGTRLTVV.

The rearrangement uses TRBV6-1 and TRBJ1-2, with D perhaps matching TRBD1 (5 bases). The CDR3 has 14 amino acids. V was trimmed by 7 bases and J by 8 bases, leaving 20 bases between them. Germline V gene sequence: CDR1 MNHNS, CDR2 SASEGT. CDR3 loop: CASISLPRERGYTF. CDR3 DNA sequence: TGTGCCAGCATCTCTTTACCCAGGGAAAGGGGCTACACCTTC.

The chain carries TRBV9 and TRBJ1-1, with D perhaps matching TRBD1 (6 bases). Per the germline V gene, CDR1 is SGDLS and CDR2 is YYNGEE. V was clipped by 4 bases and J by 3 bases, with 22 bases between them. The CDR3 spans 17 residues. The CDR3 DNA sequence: TGTGCCAGCAGCCCTTACAGGGACATCGGGGGGCACACTGAAGCTTTCTTT. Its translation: CASSPYRDIGGHTEAFF.

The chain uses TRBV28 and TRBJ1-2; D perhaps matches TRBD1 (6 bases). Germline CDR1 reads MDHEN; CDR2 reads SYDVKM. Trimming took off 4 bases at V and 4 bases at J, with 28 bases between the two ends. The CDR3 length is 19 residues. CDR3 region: CASSSFNPGQSPRGYGYTF. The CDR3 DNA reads TGTGCCAGCAGTTCCTTTAATCCGGGACAATCTCCCCGAGGCTATGGCTACACCTTC.